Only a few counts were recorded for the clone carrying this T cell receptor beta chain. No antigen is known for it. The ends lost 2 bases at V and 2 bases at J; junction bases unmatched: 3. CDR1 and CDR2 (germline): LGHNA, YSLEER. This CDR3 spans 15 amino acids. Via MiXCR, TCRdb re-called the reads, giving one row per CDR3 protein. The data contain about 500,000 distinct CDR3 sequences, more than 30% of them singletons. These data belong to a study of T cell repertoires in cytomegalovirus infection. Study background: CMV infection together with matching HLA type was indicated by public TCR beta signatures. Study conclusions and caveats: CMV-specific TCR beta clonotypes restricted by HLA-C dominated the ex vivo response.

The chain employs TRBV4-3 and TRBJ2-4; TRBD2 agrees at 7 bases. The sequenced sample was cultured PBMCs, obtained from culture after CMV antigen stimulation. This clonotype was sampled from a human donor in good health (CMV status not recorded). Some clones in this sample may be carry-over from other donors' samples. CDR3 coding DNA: TGCGCCAGCAGCCAAACGGGGGGACCCAAAAACATTCAGTACTTC. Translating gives CASSQTGGPKNIQYF.